The present TCR beta chain was sequenced within a study of shared clonotypes between healthy human individuals. This clone was seen only once. The repertoire was sequenced with immunoSEQ multiplex PCR; TCRdb's copy has only in-frame clones and lacks some. The profile shows about 480,000 clones, about three quarters of them singletons. Trimming removed 7 bases from V and 5 bases from J, with 23 bases in between. CDR1 and CDR2 from the germline V gene are MDHEN and SYDVKM. This CDR3 region has 16 residues. The J gene is TRBJ1-2, the V gene TRBV28, with D possibly being TRBD1 (6 bases). The specimen was PBMCs. This clonotype was sampled from a woman in her thirties or forties in good health. Some clones in this sample may be carry-over from other donors' samples. The CDR3 sequence: CASKLGDNSPRYGYTF. For the CDR3, the DNA is TGTGCCAGCAAACTAGGGGACAACTCGCCTCGTTATGGCTACACCTTC.